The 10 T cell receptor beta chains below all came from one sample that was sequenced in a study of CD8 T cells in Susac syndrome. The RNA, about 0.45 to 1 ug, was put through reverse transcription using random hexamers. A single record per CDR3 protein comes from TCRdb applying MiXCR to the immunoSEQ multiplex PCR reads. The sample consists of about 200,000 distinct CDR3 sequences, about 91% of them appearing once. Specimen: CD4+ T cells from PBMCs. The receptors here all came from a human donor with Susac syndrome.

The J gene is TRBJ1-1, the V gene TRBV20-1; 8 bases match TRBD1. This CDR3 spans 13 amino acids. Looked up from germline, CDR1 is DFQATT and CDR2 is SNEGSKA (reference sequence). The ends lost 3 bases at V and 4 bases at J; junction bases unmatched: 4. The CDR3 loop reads CSARLTGVTEAFF. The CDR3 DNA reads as TGCAGTGCTAGGCTGACAGGGGTCACTGAAGCTTTCTTT.

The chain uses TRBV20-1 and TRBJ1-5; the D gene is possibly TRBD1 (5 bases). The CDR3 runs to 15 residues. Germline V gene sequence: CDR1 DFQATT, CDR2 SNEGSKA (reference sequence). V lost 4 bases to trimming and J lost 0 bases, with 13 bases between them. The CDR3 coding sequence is TGCAGTGCTACTCGGGGCCACTATAGCAATCAGCCCCAGCATTTT. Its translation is CSATRGHYSNQPQHF.

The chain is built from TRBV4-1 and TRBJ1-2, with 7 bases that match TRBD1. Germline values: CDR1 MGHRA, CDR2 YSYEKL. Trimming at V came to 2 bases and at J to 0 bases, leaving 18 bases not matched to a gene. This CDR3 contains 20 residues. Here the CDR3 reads CASSQLPHEGGDSSNYGYTF. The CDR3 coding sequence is TGCGCCAGCAGCCAACTACCACACGAGGGAGGGGACAGCTCTAACTATGGCTACACCTTC.

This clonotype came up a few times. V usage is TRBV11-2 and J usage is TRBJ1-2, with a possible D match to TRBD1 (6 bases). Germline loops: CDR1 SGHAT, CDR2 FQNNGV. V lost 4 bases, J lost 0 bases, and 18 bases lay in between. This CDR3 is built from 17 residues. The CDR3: CASSSRDKSKANYGYTF. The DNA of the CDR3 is TGTGCCAGCAGCTCCAGGGACAAGTCAAAAGCTAACTATGGCTACACCTTC.

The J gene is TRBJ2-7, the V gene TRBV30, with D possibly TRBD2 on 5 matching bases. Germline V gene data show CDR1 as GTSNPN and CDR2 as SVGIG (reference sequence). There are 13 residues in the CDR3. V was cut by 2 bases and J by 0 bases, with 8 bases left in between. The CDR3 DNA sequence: TGTGCCTGGAGTTCGGACTTCTCCTACGAGCAGTACTTC. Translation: CAWSSDFSYEQYF. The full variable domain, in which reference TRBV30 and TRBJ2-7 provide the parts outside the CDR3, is SQTIHQWPATLVQPVGSPLSLECTVEGTSNPNLYWYRQAAGRGLQLLFYSVGIGQISSEVPQNLSASRPQDRQFILSSKKLLLSDSGFYLCAWSSDFSYEQYFGPGTRLTVT.

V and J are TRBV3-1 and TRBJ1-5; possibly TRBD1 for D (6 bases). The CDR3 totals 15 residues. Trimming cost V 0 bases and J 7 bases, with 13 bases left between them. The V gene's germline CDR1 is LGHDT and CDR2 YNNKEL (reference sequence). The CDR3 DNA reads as TGTGCCAGCAGCCAAGACTTCAGGGGTAGGCAGCCCCAGCATTTT. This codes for CASSQDFRGRQPQHF.

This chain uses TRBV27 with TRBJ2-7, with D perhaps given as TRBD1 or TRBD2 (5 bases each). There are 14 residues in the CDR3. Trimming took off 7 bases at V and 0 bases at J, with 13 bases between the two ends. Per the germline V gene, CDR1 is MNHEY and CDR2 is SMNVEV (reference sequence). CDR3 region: CASTGSASSYEQYF. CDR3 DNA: TGTGCCAGCACAGGGAGCGCTTCCTCCTACGAGCAGTACTTC.

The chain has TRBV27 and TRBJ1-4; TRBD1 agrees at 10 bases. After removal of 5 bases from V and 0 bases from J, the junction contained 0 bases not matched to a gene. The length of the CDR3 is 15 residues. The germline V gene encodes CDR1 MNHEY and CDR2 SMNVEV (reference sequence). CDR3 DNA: TGTGCCAGCAGTGGACAGGGGGCAACTAATGAAAAACTGTTTTTT. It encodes CASSGQGATNEKLFF.

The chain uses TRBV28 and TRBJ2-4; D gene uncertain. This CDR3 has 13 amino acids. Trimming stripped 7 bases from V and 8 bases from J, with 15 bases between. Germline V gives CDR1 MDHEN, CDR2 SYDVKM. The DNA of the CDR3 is TGTGCCAGCACCCGACACCGGGCGGACATTCAGTACTTC. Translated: CASTRHRADIQYF.

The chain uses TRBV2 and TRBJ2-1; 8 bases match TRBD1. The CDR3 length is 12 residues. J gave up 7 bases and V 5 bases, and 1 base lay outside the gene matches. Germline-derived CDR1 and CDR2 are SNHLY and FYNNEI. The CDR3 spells CASSRQGNEQFF. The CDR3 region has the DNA TGTGCCAGCAGTCGACAGGGGAATGAGCAGTTCTTC.